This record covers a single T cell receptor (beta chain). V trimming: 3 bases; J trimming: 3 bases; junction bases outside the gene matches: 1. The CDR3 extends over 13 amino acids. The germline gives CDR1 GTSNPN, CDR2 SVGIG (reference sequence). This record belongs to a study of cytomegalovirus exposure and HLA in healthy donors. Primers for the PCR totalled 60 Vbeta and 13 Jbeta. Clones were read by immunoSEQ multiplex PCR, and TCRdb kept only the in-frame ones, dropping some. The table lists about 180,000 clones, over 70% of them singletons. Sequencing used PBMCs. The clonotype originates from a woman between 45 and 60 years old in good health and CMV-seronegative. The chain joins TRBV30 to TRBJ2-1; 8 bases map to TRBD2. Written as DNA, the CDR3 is TGTGCCTGGAGGGGGACTAGCTACAATGAGCAGTTCTTC. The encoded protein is CAWRGTSYNEQFF.